This entry lists 5 T cell receptor beta chains sequenced from one sample in a study of Ad26.COV2.S vaccination and SARS-CoV-2 variants. Here immunoSEQ multiplex PCR was the method, and the copy in TCRdb shows in-frame clones only, minus some. The sample has about 680,000 clones, around 92% seen once. The sample's treatment: roughly 18 received Ad26.COV2.S at low or high dose, single or two shots; 5 received placebo; per-sample allocation not given. Sampling was done on day 63 after the first vaccine or placebo injection. This specimen consisted of peripheral blood, obtained in a trial of Ad26.COV2.S vaccine versus placebo. These receptors all stem from a person between 18 and 60 years old who received the Ad26.COV2.S COVID-19 vaccine or a placebo.

The chain combines TRBV3-1 (or the pseudogene TRBV3-2) with TRBJ2-5; 10 nucleotides agree with TRBD1. Per the germline V gene, CDR1 is LGHDT and CDR2 is YNNKEL (reference sequence). CDR3 length: 14 amino acids. After removal of 4 bases from V and 4 bases from J, the junction contained 3 bases not matched to a gene. CDR3 in amino acids: CASSPGTGVETQYF. The CDR3 DNA is TGTGCCAGCAGCCCCGGGACAGGGGTAGAGACCCAGTACTTC.

This chain uses TRBV6-5 with TRBJ1-2; 7 bases agree with TRBD1. The V gene's germline CDR1 is MNHEY and CDR2 SVGAGI. This CDR3 comprises 13 residues. V dropped 8 bases and J dropped 5; count of bases not matched to a gene: 8. The CDR3 spells CASRPGQDYGYTF. CDR3 nucleotide sequence: TGTGCCAGCCGCCCCGGACAGGATTATGGCTACACCTTC.

This chain links TRBV4-2 with TRBJ2-2; 11 nucleotides align to TRBD2. The length of the CDR3 is 14 residues. In germline, CDR1 is LGHNA, CDR2 YNFKEQ. J lost 3 bases, V lost 10 bases, and 4 bases had no gene match. The CDR3 here is CATDSGGDTGELFF. The CDR3 DNA sequence: TGTGCCACCGATAGCGGGGGGGACACCGGGGAGCTGTTTTTT.

This chain links TRBV7-9 with TRBJ1-3; D is unresolved. Germline V gene sequence: CDR1 SEHNR, CDR2 FQNEAQ (reference sequence). The CDR3 sequence is 14 residues long. The germline V and J ends were trimmed by 2 bases and 0 bases, with 5 bases remaining between them. The CDR3 DNA reads as TGTGCCAGCAGCTTAAGTAACTCTGGAAACACCATATATTTT. Its protein product is CASSLSNSGNTIYF.

The chain couples TRBV30 to TRBJ1-6, with D possibly being TRBD1 (5 bases). This CDR3 contains 12 residues. Between the trimmed V and J ends, which lost 3 bases and 8 bases, there was a span of 8 bases. Germline V gene sequence: CDR1 GTSNPN, CDR2 SVGIG (reference sequence). The CDR3 spells CAWRDTDSPLHF. As DNA, the CDR3 is TGTGCCTGGAGGGACACTGATTCACCCCTCCACTTT.